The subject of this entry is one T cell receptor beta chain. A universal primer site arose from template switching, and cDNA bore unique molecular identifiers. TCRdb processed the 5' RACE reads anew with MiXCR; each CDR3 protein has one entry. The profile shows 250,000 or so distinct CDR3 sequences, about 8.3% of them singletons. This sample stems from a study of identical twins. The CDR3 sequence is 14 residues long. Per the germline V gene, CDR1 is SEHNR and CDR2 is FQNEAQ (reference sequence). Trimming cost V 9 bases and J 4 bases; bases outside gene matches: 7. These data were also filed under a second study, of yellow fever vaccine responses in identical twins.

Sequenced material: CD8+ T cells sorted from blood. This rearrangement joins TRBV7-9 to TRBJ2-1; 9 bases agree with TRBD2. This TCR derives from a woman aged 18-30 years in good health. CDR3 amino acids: CARTELAGYNEQFF. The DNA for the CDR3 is TGTGCCAGAACCGAGCTAGCGGGGTACAATGAGCAGTTCTTC.